A single sample gave rise to the 16 T cell receptor beta chains below, sequenced in a study of breast tumors, draining lymph nodes, adjacent tissues. A single record per CDR3 protein comes from TCRdb applying MiXCR to the multiplex PCR reads. The data show 30,000 to 40,000 distinct CDR3 sequences, around 35% seen once. The specimen sequenced was breast tumor tissue. All receptors come from a female donor with breast cancer. Some clones in this sample may be carry-over from other donors' samples.

This clonotype was counted ten times or more. The gene calls are TRBV5-1 and TRBJ2-1; TRBD2 is a possible D gene (5 bases). Germline V gene sequence: CDR1 SGHRS, CDR2 YFSETQ. Trimming stripped 0 bases from V and 5 bases from J, with 18 bases between. The CDR3 length is 17 residues. The CDR3 nucleotides read TGCGCCAGCAGCTTGGATGCGGGCTCCCGCCCTAACAATGAGCAGTTCTTC. This sequence encodes CASSLDAGSRPNNEQFF.

This clonotype was found many times. The chain carries TRBV10-1 and TRBJ2-5; 8 nucleotides align to TRBD1. Germline assignment: CDR1 WNHNN and CDR2 SYGVQD (reference sequence). Losses at the gene ends were 0 bases for V and 7 bases for J; bases not matched to a gene: 7. This CDR3 has 15 amino acids. DNA for the CDR3: TGCGCCAGCAGTGAGTCGAGGACAGGGTGGGGGACCCAGTACTTC. Translated: CASSESRTGWGTQYF.

The V call is TRBV6-2 or TRBV6-3, the J call TRBJ2-1; 8 positions agree with TRBD2. Per the germline V gene, CDR1 is MNHEY and CDR2 is SVGEGT. The CDR3 covers 15 residues. After removal of 5 bases from V and 5 bases from J, the junction contained 8 bases not matched to a gene. The CDR3 DNA sequence: TGTGCCAGCAGTCGGGGGCGGGAGGTTGACAATGAGCAGTTCTTC. This sequence encodes CASSRGREVDNEQFF.

As concerns this clonotype: The CDR3 ends on some other residue instead of the conserved phenylalanine or tryptophan, so this is likely a read error. V usage is TRBV3-1 and J usage is TRBJ2-5, with TRBD1 matching over 9 bases. Trimming at V came to 8 bases and at J to 7 bases, leaving 8 bases not matched to a gene. CDR1 and CDR2 (germline): LGHDT, YNNKEL (reference sequence). The CDR3 loop spans 13 amino acids. CDR3 sequence: CASGPGQGRTQYS. The CDR3 nucleotides read TGTGCCAGCGGCCCCGGACAGGGGAGGACCCAGTACTCC.

The sample holds many counts of this clonotype. The chain couples TRBV9 to TRBJ1-4, with no clear D. From germline, CDR1 is SGDLS and CDR2 YYNGEE. The CDR3 sequence is 15 residues long. Deletions cut 0 bases from V and 0 bases from J, with 6 bases between. CDR3 in amino acids: CASSVGAATNEKLFF. The CDR3 DNA is TGTGCCAGCAGCGTAGGGGCAGCAACTAATGAAAAACTGTTTTTT.

The chain recombines TRBV30 with TRBJ2-7, with D hard to call. With 4 bases removed from V and 0 bases from J, the gap between germline ends came to 7 bases. This CDR3 has 12 residues. Germline V gene lookup returns CDR1 GTSNPN and CDR2 SVGIG (reference sequence). CDR3 nucleotides: TGTGCCTGGAAGGATAGCTCCTACGAGCAGTACTTC. Amino acid sequence: CAWKDSSYEQYF.

In the case of this clonotype: The final CDR3 position lacks the conserved phenylalanine or tryptophan, pointing to a likely read error. The CDR3 DNA reads TGTGCCAGCAGTCACCCCCGTAGCGGGGCCACAGATACGCAGTATTTA. Residues: CASSHPRSGATDTQYL. J is TRBJ2-3 and V is TRBV6-6; 8 nucleotides line up with TRBD2. CDR3 size: 16 residues. After removal of 5 bases from V and 2 bases from J, the junction contained 9 bases not matched to a gene. Germline V gives CDR1 MNHNY, CDR2 SVGAGI (reference sequence).

This clonotype was observed at least ten times. The gene calls are TRBV14 and TRBJ2-6; unclear D gene. With 4 bases removed from V and 0 bases from J, the gap between germline ends came to 7 bases. Germline loops: CDR1 SGHDN, CDR2 FVKESK. The CDR3 sequence is 15 residues long. This CDR3 is CASSPQNSGANVLTF. The CDR3 DNA reads TGTGCCAGCAGCCCACAGAACTCTGGGGCCAACGTCCTGACTTTC.

This clonotype was counted a single time. The chain couples TRBV10-3 to TRBJ2-7, with a possible D match to TRBD1 (5 bases). This CDR3 spans 15 amino acids. V shed 2 bases and J shed 0 bases, with 11 bases lying between them. Germline V gives CDR1 ENHRY, CDR2 SYGVKD. The CDR3 nucleotides read TGTGCCATCAGTGAGACAGGCTCACTCTCCTACGAGCAGTACTTC. As protein: CAISETGSLSYEQYF.

As to this clonotype: This may be a read error: a much more frequent sequence differs by one nucleotide. The gene calls are TRBV20-1 and TRBJ2-3; possibly TRBD2 for D (6 bases). The germline V and J ends were trimmed by 3 bases and 8 bases, with 15 bases remaining between them. Germline CDR1 reads DFQATT; CDR2 reads SNEGSKA (reference sequence). The CDR3 has 13 amino acids. The DNA of the CDR3 is TGCAGTGCTAGCGTCGGGTTGGGGGGTACGCAGTATTTT. As protein: CSASVGLGGTQYF.

In this sample, this clonotype turned up many times. V gene TRBV2 combines with J gene TRBJ2-5; 11 bases match TRBD2. Looked up from germline, CDR1 is SNHLY and CDR2 is FYNNEI. CDR3 length: 14 residues. J gave up 3 bases and V 4 bases, and 1 base lay outside the gene matches. CDR3 bases: TGTGCCAGCAGTGCGGGACTAGCGGAAGAGACCCAGTACTTC. It encodes CASSAGLAEETQYF. The full variable domain, rest sourced from reference TRBV2 and TRBJ2-5, is EPEVTQTPSHQVTQMGQEVILRCVPISNHLYFYWYRQILGQKVEFLVSFYNNEISEKSEIFDDQFSVERPDGSNFTLKIRSTKLEDSAMYFCASSAGLAEETQYFGPGTRLLVL.

V gene TRBV27 combines with J gene TRBJ2-1; TRBD2 matches 7 bases. The CDR3 runs to 14 residues. Per germline, CDR1 MNHEY and CDR2 SMNVEV (reference sequence). V was clipped by 3 bases and J by 7 bases; unmatched bases: 6. The CDR3 here is CASSLAGAFNEQFF. Written as DNA, the CDR3 is TGTGCCAGCAGTTTGGCGGGAGCGTTTAATGAGCAGTTCTTC.

This clonotype was found many times. This chain connects TRBV24-1 to TRBJ2-5; D may be TRBD1 or TRBD2 (5 bases each). Trimming cost V 0 bases and J 4 bases, with 14 bases left between them. The CDR3 is 16 amino acids. Germline lookup yields CDR1 KGHDR and CDR2 SFDVKD. CDR3 loop: CATSDLGQVGGETQYF. The CDR3 bases are TGTGCCACCAGTGATTTGGGTCAGGTTGGGGGAGAGACCCAGTACTTC.

This clonotype was counted many times. The CDR3: CSARAILAGGYNEQFF. For the CDR3, the DNA is TGCAGTGCTAGAGCCATCCTAGCGGGAGGCTACAATGAGCAGTTCTTC. This chain joins TRBV20-1 and TRBJ2-1; 11 positions agree with TRBD2. CDR1 and CDR2 from the germline V gene are DFQATT and SNEGSKA (reference sequence). V lost 1 base and J lost 3; bases outside the gene matches: 5. The CDR3 consists of 16 residues.

The chain carries TRBV7-9 and TRBJ2-7, with TRBD2 matching 7 bases. This CDR3 has 13 amino acids. V lost 4 bases, J lost 4 bases, and 4 bases stayed unmatched. From germline, CDR1 is SEHNR and CDR2 FQNEAQ (reference sequence). Here the CDR3 reads CASSSRGGYEQYF. CDR3 DNA sequence: TGTGCCAGCAGCTCGAGGGGAGGGTACGAGCAGTACTTC.

Many counts were recorded for this clonotype. The V gene is TRBV2, the J gene TRBJ1-3; D not certain. CDR1 SNHLY and CDR2 FYNNEI come from the germline V gene. The V end was cut by 8 bases, the J end by 0 bases, with 5 bases between. CDR3 length: 12 residues. The CDR3 nucleotides are TGTGCCAGCTGCCTCTCTGGAAACACCATATATTTT. This encodes CASCLSGNTIYF.